This T cell receptor (beta chain) was sequenced for a study of vaccination and CD4 T cells after COVID-19. General observations from the study: SARS-CoV-2-reactive clonotype medians increased from around 20 to 38, not significantly.

An Oncomine TCR Beta short-read assay was used to sequence the DNA from cultured CD4+ T cells. TCRdb recomputed calls from the PCR reads with MiXCR, one row per CDR3 protein. The data hold some 14,000 distinct CDR3 sequences, with less than 50% observed a single time. The sample's treatment: 10-day PBMC culture with coronavirus spike peptide pools or control peptides (ViraFEST assay). Once peptide pools had expanded antigen-specific T cells, ViraFEST sequenced TCRs. This clonotype was observed a few times. The antigen is undetermined. V lost 7 bases and J lost 0, with 14 bases in between. The germline V gene encodes CDR1 SNHLY and CDR2 FYNNEI. CDR3 length: 15 amino acids.

V and J are TRBV2 and TRBJ2-3, with a tentative D call TRBD2 (6 bases). This sequence originates from a human donor who had recovered from COVID-19. What was sequenced was CD4+ T cells from blood, cultured in vitro. In DNA form, the CDR3 reads TGTGCCAGCACACGACTAGTTTGGAGCACAGATACGCAGTATTTT. Encoded protein: CASTRLVWSTDTQYF.